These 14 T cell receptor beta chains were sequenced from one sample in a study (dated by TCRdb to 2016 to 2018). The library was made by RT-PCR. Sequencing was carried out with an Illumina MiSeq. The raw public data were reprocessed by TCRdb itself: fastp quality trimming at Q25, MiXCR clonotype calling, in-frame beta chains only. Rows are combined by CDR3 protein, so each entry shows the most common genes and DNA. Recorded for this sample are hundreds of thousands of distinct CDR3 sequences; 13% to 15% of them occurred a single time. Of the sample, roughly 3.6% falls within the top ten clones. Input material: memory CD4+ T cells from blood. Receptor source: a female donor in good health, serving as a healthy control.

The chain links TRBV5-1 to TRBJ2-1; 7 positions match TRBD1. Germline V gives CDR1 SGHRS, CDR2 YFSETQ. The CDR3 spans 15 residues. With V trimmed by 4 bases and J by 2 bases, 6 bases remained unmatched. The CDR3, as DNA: TGCGCCAGCAGCCAAACAGGGGACCCCTACAATGAGCAGTTCTTC. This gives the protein CASSQTGDPYNEQFF.

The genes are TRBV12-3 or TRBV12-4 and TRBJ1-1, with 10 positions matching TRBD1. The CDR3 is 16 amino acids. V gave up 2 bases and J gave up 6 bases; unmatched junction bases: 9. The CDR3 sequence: CASSLNPPGTGAEAFF. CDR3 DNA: TGTGCCAGCAGTTTAAACCCGCCCGGGACAGGGGCTGAAGCTTTCTTT.

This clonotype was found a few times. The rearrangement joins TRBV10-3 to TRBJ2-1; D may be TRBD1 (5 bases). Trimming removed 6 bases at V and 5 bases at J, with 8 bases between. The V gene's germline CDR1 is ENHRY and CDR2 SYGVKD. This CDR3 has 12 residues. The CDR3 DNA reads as TGTGCCATCAGCCCACAGGACAATGAGCAGTTCTTC. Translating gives CAISPQDNEQFF.

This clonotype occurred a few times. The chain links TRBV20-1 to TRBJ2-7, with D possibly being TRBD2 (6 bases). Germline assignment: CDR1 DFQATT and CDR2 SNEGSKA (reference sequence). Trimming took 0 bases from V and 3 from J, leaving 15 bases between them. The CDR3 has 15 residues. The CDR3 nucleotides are TGCAGTGCTAGAGATGTGATCCTTAGCGGCTACGAGCAGTACTTC. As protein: CSARDVILSGYEQYF.

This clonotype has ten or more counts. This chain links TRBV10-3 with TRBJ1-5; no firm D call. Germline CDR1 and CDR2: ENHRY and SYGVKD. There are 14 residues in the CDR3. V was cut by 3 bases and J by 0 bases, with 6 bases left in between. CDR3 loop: CAISDSDSNQPQHF. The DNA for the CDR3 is TGTGCCATCAGTGATTCAGATAGCAATCAGCCCCAGCATTTT.

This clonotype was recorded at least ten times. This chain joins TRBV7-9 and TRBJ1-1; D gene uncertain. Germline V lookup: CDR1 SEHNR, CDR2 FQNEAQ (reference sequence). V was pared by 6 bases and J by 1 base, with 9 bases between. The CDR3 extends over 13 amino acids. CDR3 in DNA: TGTGCCAGCAGTTCCCTGGGGAACACTGAAGCTTTCTTT. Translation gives CASSSLGNTEAFF.

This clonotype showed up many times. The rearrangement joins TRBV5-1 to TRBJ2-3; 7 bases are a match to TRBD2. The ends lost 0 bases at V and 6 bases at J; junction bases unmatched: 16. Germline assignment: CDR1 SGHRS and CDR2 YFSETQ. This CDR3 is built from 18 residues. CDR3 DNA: TGCGCCAGCAGCTTGGGGGCAGGCGGGGGTGCCATGGACGATACGCAGTATTTT. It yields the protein CASSLGAGGGAMDDTQYF.

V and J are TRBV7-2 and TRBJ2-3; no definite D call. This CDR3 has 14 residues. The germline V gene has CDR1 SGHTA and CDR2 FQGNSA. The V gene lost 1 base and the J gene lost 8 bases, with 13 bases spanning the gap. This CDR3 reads CASSLVFRDGTQYF. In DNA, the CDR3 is TGTGCCAGCAGCTTAGTTTTCCGAGACGGTACGCAGTATTTT. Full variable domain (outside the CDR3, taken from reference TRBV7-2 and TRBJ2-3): GAGVSQSPSNKVTEKGKDVELRCDPISGHTALYWYRQSLGQGLEFLIYFQGNSAPDKSGLPSDRFSAERTGGSVSTLTIQRTQQEDSAVYLCASSLVFRDGTQYFGPGTRLTVL.

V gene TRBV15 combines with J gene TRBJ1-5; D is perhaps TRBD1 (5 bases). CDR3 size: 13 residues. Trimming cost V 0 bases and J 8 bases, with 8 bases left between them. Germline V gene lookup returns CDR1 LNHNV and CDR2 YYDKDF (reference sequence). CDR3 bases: TGTGCCACCAGCAGAGAAAGGGGAGAGCCCCAGCATTTT. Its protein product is CATSRERGEPQHF. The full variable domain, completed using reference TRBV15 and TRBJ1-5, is DAMVIQNPRYQVTQFGKPVTLSCSQTLNHNVMYWYQQKSSQAPKLLFHYYDKDFNNEADTPDNFQSRRPNTSFCFLDIRSPGLGDTAMYLCATSRERGEPQHFGDGTRLSIL.

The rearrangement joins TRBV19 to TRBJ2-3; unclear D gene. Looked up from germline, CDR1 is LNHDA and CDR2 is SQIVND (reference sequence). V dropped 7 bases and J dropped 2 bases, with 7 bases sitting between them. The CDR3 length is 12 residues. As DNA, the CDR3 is TGTGCCAGTAAGCACGACACAGATACGCAGTATTTT. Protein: CASKHDTDTQYF.

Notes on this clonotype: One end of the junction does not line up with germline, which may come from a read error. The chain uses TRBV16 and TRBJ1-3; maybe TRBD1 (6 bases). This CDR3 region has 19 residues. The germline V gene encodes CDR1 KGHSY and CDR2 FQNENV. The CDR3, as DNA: TGTGCCAGCAGCCAATATAGAGTCGGGACACAGCTCGCTGGAAACACCACATATTTT. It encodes CASSQYRVGTQLAGNTTYF. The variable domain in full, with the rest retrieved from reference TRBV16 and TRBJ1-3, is GEEVAQTPKHLVRGEGQKAKLYCAPIKGHSYVFWYQQVLKNEFKFLISFQNENVFDETGMPKERFSAKCLPNSPCSLEIQATKLEDSAVYFCASSQYRVGTQLAGNTTYFGEGSWLTVV.

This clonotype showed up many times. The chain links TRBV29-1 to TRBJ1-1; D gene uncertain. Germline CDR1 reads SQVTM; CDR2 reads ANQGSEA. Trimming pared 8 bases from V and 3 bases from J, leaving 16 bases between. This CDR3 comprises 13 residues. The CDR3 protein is CSTRLSKDTEAFF. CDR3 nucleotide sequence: TGCAGCACCCGACTCTCGAAGGACACTGAAGCTTTCTTT.

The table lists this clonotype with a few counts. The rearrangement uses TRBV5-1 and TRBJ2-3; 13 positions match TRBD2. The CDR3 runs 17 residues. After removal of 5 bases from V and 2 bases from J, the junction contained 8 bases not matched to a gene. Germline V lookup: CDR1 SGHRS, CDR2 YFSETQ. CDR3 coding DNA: TGCGCCAGCAGTGGACTAGCGGGAGTTACCTTCACAGATACGCAGTATTTT. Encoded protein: CASSGLAGVTFTDTQYF.

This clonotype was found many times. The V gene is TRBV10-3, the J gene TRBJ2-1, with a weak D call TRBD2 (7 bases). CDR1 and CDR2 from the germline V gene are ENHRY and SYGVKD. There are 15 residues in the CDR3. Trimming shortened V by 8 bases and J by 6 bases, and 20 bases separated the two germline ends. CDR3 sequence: CAIAGVGGQPNEQFF. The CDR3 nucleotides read TGTGCCATCGCAGGAGTGGGGGGGCAGCCCAATGAGCAGTTCTTC.